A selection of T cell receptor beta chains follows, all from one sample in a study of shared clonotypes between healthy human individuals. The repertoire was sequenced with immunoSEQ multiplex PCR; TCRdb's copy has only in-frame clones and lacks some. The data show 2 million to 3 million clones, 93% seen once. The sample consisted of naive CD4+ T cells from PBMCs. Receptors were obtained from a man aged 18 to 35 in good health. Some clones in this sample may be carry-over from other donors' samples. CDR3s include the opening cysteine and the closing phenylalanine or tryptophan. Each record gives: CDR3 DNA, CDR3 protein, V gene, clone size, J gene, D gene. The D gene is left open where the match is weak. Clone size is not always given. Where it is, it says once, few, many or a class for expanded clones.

TGTGCCAGCAGCCGTGGACTAGCGGACTCCTACGAGCAGTACTTC | CASSRGLADSYEQYF | TRBV7-2 | once | TRBJ2-7 | TRBD2
TGTGCCAGCAGCCCCCGACCGGAAGGGAATTCACCCCTCCACTTT | CASSPRPEGNSPLHF | TRBV9 | NA | TRBJ1-6 | NA
TGCGCCAGCAGCTTGGGACTACCCACAGATACGCAGTATTTT | CASSLGLPTDTQYF | TRBV5-1 | NA | TRBJ2-3 | NA
TGTGCCAGCAGCCCCATGGGGGGAGGGGCCGAGCAGTACTTC | CASSPMGGGAEQYF | TRBV7-2 | few | TRBJ2-7 | TRBD2
TGCGCCAGCAGCTTGAGGGGACAGCGAGGGCGCACAGATACGCAGTATTTT | CASSLRGQRGRTDTQYF | TRBV5-1 | NA | TRBJ2-3 | TRBD1
TGCAGCGTTGAAGCCCGAGGAGGGTTTGGCACTGAAGCTTTCTTT | CSVEARGGFGTEAFF | TRBV29-1 | few | TRBJ1-1 | NA
TGTGCCAGCAGTGGTAGCGGGAGTGTGTCCACCGGGGAGCTGTTTTTT | CASSGSGSVSTGELFF | TRBV25-1 | NA | TRBJ2-2 | TRBD2
TGCAGTGCTAGAGAAAAGACTAGCCAGTTCTTC | CSAREKTSQFF | TRBV20-1 | NA | TRBJ2-1 | TRBD2
TGTGCCAGCAGCTGGCCGGGACAGGGGAACACCGGGGAGCTGTTTTTT | CASSWPGQGNTGELFF | TRBV5-4 | NA | TRBJ2-2 | TRBD1
TGCGCCAGCAGCTCCCTGACAGGGGCCTACGAGCAGTACTTC | CASSSLTGAYEQYF | TRBV5-1 | NA | TRBJ2-7 | TRBD1
TGTGCCAGCAGTTACCACCGACAGGCTATTAACTATGGCTACACCTTC | CASSYHRQAINYGYTF | TRBV6-5 | once | TRBJ1-2 | NA
TGTGCCAGCAGTGACCTCGGGGTCTCTGGAAACACCATATATTTT | CASSDLGVSGNTIYF | TRBV2 | NA | TRBJ1-3 | NA
TGTGCCAGCATAGTCGAGCGGAGAAGCACAGATACGCAGTATTTT | CASIVERRSTDTQYF | TRBV2 | NA | TRBJ2-3 | NA
TGCGCCAGCAGCTTGGGGACAGGGGTCTACTATGGCTACACCTTC | CASSLGTGVYYGYTF | TRBV5-1 | NA | TRBJ1-2 | TRBD1
TGCGCCAGCAGCACTCACCCAGAAGCTGGAAACACCATATATTTT | CASSTHPEAGNTIYF | TRBV4-3 | NA | TRBJ1-3 | NA
TGTGCCAGCAGCAAAGCTGGCTTGACGCCCGAGCAGTACTTC | CASSKAGLTPEQYF | TRBV21-1 | NA | TRBJ2-7 | NA
TGTGCCAGCACCCTTCTAGGGACAAGCGGCACCGGGGAGCTGTTTTTT | CASTLLGTSGTGELFF | TRBV7-9 | NA | TRBJ2-2 | NA
TGTGCCAGCATGGGGAAAGGGGCCCGCAATCAGCCCCAGCATTTT | CASMGKGARNQPQHF | TRBV6-5 | NA | TRBJ1-5 | NA
TGTGCCAGCTCACCATTAGGACAGGGCCACGAGCAGTACTTC | CASSPLGQGHEQYF | TRBV18 | NA | TRBJ2-7 | TRBD1
TGTGCCAGCAGCGTGACTAGCGGAGTCGGCACAGATACGCAGTATTTT | CASSVTSGVGTDTQYF | TRBV9 | NA | TRBJ2-3 | TRBD2
TGCGCCAGCAGCTGGGGAGACAGGGACGTTACGAACACCGGGGAGCTGTTTTTT | CASSWGDRDVTNTGELFF | TRBV5-1 | NA | TRBJ2-2 | TRBD1
TGTGCCAGCAGTTTAATGTGGCGGGATTGGTACAATGAGCAGTTCTTC | CASSLMWRDWYNEQFF | TRBV27 | NA | TRBJ2-1 | NA
TGCAGCGTTGAGGTGTGGGGGAACTATGGCTACACCTTC | CSVEVWGNYGYTF | TRBV29-1 | NA | TRBJ1-2 | NA
TGTGCCAGCTCACCAGGGTTTATGGAGCCCCAGCATTTT | CASSPGFMEPQHF | TRBV18 | NA | TRBJ1-5 | NA
TGTGCCAGATCCGGGACAGGGGGTCGCGGCTACACCTTC | CARSGTGGRGYTF | TRBV2 | NA | TRBJ1-2 | TRBD1
TGTGCCGTGGCAGGGTACTCTGGGGCCAACGTCCTGACTTTC | CAVAGYSGANVLTF | TRBV2 | once | TRBJ2-6 | NA
TGTGCCAGCAGCGTAGGAACTAGCGTATACAATGAGCAATTCTTC | CASSVGTSVYNEQFF | TRBV9 | NA | TRBJ2-1 | TRBD2
TGTGCCAGCAGCGGTGGAGGACTAGGGGAAAAACTGTTTTTT | CASSGGGLGEKLFF | TRBV5-8 | NA | TRBJ1-4 | NA
TGCGCCAGCAGCTTGTGGCTAGCGGGAGGAGGGGGTTACGAGCAGTACTTC | CASSLWLAGGGGYEQYF | TRBV5-1 | NA | TRBJ2-7 | TRBD2
TGTGCCAGCAGTCCTGGGACAGGGTTTGATGAGACCCAGTACTTC | CASSPGTGFDETQYF | TRBV28 | NA | TRBJ2-5 | TRBD1
TGTGCCAGCAGCCGGGGGGTCAATGAAAAACTGTTTTTT | CASSRGVNEKLFF | TRBV14 | NA | TRBJ1-4 | NA
TGTGCCAGCAGCTTATCCAGCGGGGAGGACGAGCAGTACTTC | CASSLSSGEDEQYF | TRBV11-2 | NA | TRBJ2-7 | TRBD2
TGTGCCAGCAGCCTGAGGCCCGGCGAGCAGTACTTC | CASSLRPGEQYF | TRBV28 | NA | TRBJ2-7 | NA
TGCGCCAGCAGCCACAATCCCGTCACTGAAGCTTTCTTT | CASSHNPVTEAFF | TRBV5-1 | NA | TRBJ1-1 | NA
TGTGCCAGCAGTAGCTTCAGGGGCACTGAAGCTTTCTTT | CASSSFRGTEAFF | TRBV27 | NA | TRBJ1-1 | NA
TGTGCCAGCAGCCAGGTCCTTGGCACTGAAGCTTTCTTT | CASSQVLGTEAFF | TRBV5-4 | NA | TRBJ1-1 | NA
TGTGCCAGCAGCCCGCGACTAGCGGGAGTGTACGAGCAGTACTTC | CASSPRLAGVYEQYF | TRBV9 | NA | TRBJ2-7 | TRBD2
TGTGCCTCTTGCCGCCAGAGCAATCAGCCCCAGCATTTT | CASCRQSNQPQHF | TRBV28 | NA | TRBJ1-5 | NA
TGCGCCAGCAGCCACTCTATGAGGGATGCTTTCTTT | CASSHSMRDAFF | TRBV4-1 | few | TRBJ1-1 | NA
TGTGCCAGCTCCGTTTCCGGGACAGGGTCCGGAAACACCATATATTTT | CASSVSGTGSGNTIYF | TRBV18 | NA | TRBJ1-3 | TRBD1
TGTGCCAGCACCCAGACAGGGCAGAACACTGAAGCTTTCTTT | CASTQTGQNTEAFF | TRBV9 | NA | TRBJ1-1 | TRBD1
TGTGCCAGCTCACGAGAGGGGGGATGGAGCACAGATACGCAGTATTTT | CASSREGGWSTDTQYF | TRBV18 | NA | TRBJ2-3 | NA
TGTGCCAGCAGCTTACGGATCGCTCAGCCCCAGCATTTT | CASSLRIAQPQHF | TRBV7-2 | NA | TRBJ1-5 | NA
TGTGCCAGCAGCAAAGATACAGGGGGCTCTGGCTACACCTTC | CASSKDTGGSGYTF | TRBV21-1 | NA | TRBJ1-2 | NA
TGCGCCAGCAGCCTTGGACAGGTCACCGGGGAGCTGTTTTTT | CASSLGQVTGELFF | TRBV5-1 | NA | TRBJ2-2 | TRBD1
TGTGCCAGCAGCTTGTTGACAGGGAGGGAATATGGCTACACCTTC | CASSLLTGREYGYTF | TRBV7-9 | few | TRBJ1-2 | TRBD1
TGTGCCAGCAGCCCTGAGGGCGGTTTCCAAGAGACCCAGTACTTC | CASSPEGGFQETQYF | TRBV2 | NA | TRBJ2-5 | NA
TGTGCCAGCAGTGAACAGGGGGACTATGGCTACACCTTC | CASSEQGDYGYTF | TRBV6-1 | NA | TRBJ1-2 | TRBD1
TGTGCCAGCAGTCTTACTCGACTAGCGGGAGGTGGCGCAGATACGCAGTATTTT | CASSLTRLAGGGADTQYF | TRBV25-1 | NA | TRBJ2-3 | TRBD2
TGCAGCGTTGAAATAGGGTCGGCAGATACGCAGTATTTT | CSVEIGSADTQYF | TRBV29-1 | NA | TRBJ2-3 | NA
TGCGCCAGCAGCTTTACTTTTGTTGTTCGGGCCTCCTACGAGCAGTACTTC | CASSFTFVVRASYEQYF | TRBV5-1 | NA | TRBJ2-7 | NA
TGCGCCAGCAGCTTGATGTCTGGCCAGGCCGTGAACGGAAAACTGTTTTTT | CASSLMSGQAVNGKLFF | TRBV5-1 | NA | TRBJ1-4 | NA
TGTGCCAGCAACGACAGGGACACAGATACGCAGTATTTT | CASNDRDTDTQYF | TRBV19 | NA | TRBJ2-3 | TRBD1
TGTGCCATCAGTGAGGTCGGGCCTAGCGGGACGTGGTACTTC | CAISEVGPSGTWYF | TRBV10-3 | NA | TRBJ2-7 | TRBD2
TGTGCCAGCAGCTCGACCTCTGGGGGGGAGCAGTACTTC | CASSSTSGGEQYF | TRBV7-3 | NA | TRBJ2-7 | NA